Below, 7 T cell receptor beta chains from the same sample are listed, as sequenced in a study of T cell responses to AZD1222 COVID-19 vaccine listed by TCRdb under 2021. The time point label corresponds to: about 28 days (+/-7) after the second vaccine dose. Sample treatment or condition, as interpreted from the label and publication: meningococcal conjugate vaccine given as trial control. Library preparation employed the immunoSEQ multiplex PCR assay. In its TCRdb copy, this immuneACCESS table keeps in-frame sequences only and misses some clones. Where compared with another copy, unresolved V genes explain less than half of these, and the others have no known cause. The sample profile shows 120,000 to 150,000 clones; roughly 87% of them were found once. The ten largest make up 5.4% of the sample. The sequences come from peripheral blood, collected 28 days after the second dose of the MenACWY control vaccine. The receptors were sampled from an adult who received the MenACWY meningococcal vaccine as a control.

The rearrangement joins TRBV7-9 to TRBJ1-3, with D unclear. In germline, CDR1 is SEHNR, CDR2 FQNEAQ (reference sequence). The CDR3 is 15 amino acids. V was cut by 6 bases and J by 0 bases, with 12 bases left in between. The CDR3 DNA sequence: TGTGCCAGCAGTTCGGGCAGCCACTCTGGAAACACCATATATTTT. Translating it yields CASSSGSHSGNTIYF. The complete variable domain, with remaining parts taken from reference TRBV7-9 and TRBJ1-3, reads DTGVSQNPRHKITKRGQNVTFRCDPISEHNRLYWYRQTLGQGPEFLTYFQNEAQLEKSRLLSDRFSAERPKGSFSTLEIQRTEQGDSAMYLCASSSGSHSGNTIYFGEGSWLTVV.

The gene calls are TRBV7-9 and TRBJ2-7; either TRBD1 or TRBD2 may fit D (6 bases each). The CDR3 spans 13 residues. Germline V gives CDR1 SEHNR, CDR2 FQNEAQ (reference sequence). Trimming cost V 5 bases and J 7 bases, with 15 bases left between them. As DNA, the CDR3 is TGTGCCAGCAGCCGATGGGGGGCGGAAGAGCAGTACTTC. It is translated as CASSRWGAEEQYF.

The gene calls are TRBV5-5 and TRBJ2-1, with a weak D call TRBD2 (6 bases). The CDR3 has 14 amino acids. The germline V gene encodes CDR1 SGHKS and CDR2 YYEKEE (reference sequence). The V gene lost 5 bases and the J gene lost 3 bases, with 12 bases spanning the gap. CDR3 protein: CASSKTSNYNEQFF. CDR3 nucleotides: TGTGCCAGCAGTAAGACTAGTAACTACAATGAGCAGTTCTTC.

The V gene is TRBV28, the J gene TRBJ1-5, with 9 bases fitting TRBD1. This CDR3 spans 19 amino acids. J was trimmed by 0 bases and V by 1 base; bases with no gene match: 10. Germline V gene lookup returns CDR1 MDHEN and CDR2 SYDVKM. CDR3 sequence: CASSLSSDRGFYSNQPQHF. In DNA form, the CDR3 reads TGTGCCAGCAGTTTATCCTCGGACAGGGGATTTTATAGCAATCAGCCCCAGCATTTT.

The chain uses TRBV6-5 and TRBJ1-2; D is possibly TRBD1 (6 bases). The germline CDR1 and CDR2 sequences are MNHEY and SVGAGI. The ends were cut back, 2 bases at V and 1 base at J, with 8 bases in the middle. The CDR3 extends over 14 amino acids. CDR3 loop: CASSYQGRNYGYTF. CDR3 coding DNA: TGTGCCAGCAGTTACCAGGGGCGTAACTATGGCTACACCTTC.

This clone has a handful of counts. The rearrangement joins TRBV4-1 to TRBJ1-4; 7 bases align to TRBD1. The V gene end was trimmed by 0 bases and the J gene end by 5 bases; junction bases not matched to a gene: 9. Germline V gives CDR1 MGHRA, CDR2 YSYEKL. There are 17 residues in the CDR3. The CDR3 here is CASSQDPPGQENEKLFF. DNA for the CDR3: TGCGCCAGCAGCCAAGATCCCCCCGGACAGGAGAATGAAAAACTGTTTTTT.

The genes are TRBV6-2 or TRBV6-3 and TRBJ1-2, with D uncertain. The CDR3 covers 14 residues. With 4 bases removed from V and 6 bases from J, the gap between germline ends came to 15 bases. Germline values: CDR1 MNHEY, CDR2 SVGEGT. For the CDR3, the DNA is TGTGCCAGCAGTTCCGCGGGCGGCCTAGATGGCTACACCTTC. As protein: CASSSAGGLDGYTF.